This record covers a single T cell receptor beta chain. Only a few counts were recorded for this clonotype. Its antigen is unknown. One base away there is no much larger clone; base qualities are not given. The entry originates in a study of response to subunit inactivated influenza vaccine (dated by TCRdb to about 2018). Background on the whole study: Deep quantitative T cell receptor repertoire profiling was used in the study to track responses to a trivalent subunit inactivated influenza vaccine. What the research found in general, with its limitations: According to the authors, only a limited number of new T cells may be recruited by each seasonal influenza vaccination.

Libraries came from RT-PCR. Sequencing used an Illumina HiSeq 2500. The public reads were run again by TCRdb, first through fastp at Q25 and then through MiXCR, and only productive beta chains were kept. Entries are consolidated by CDR3 protein sequence, retaining the most common genes and DNA. The sample data list about 570,000 distinct CDR3 sequences, and about 11% of these were observed just once. Of the sample, about 10% falls within the top ten clones. The CDR3 has 15 amino acids, counting the end cysteine and phenylalanine. Only the CDR3 portion is preserved as DNA: 45 bases, with reading frame beginning at the first base. CDR1 and CDR2, per the germline V gene, are SGHRS and YFSETQ. V drops 0 bases and J drops 6 bases, leaving 14 bases in between.

The sequence is built from TRBV5-1 and TRBJ2-3; the D segment cannot be called with confidence. Sequenced here: PBMCs from blood, sampled on the day of vaccination. The TCR originated in a man between 50 and 59 years old who received an inactivated influenza vaccine. Donor details come from another sample of the same person, matched by shared clones. The CDR3 sequence is CASSLEASPRDTQYF. The nucleotide sequence reads as follows: TGCGCCAGCAGCTTGGAAGCGAGTCCTAGGGATACGCAGTATTTT.